One and the same sample provided the 2 T cell receptor beta chains below, sequenced in a study of shared clonotypes between healthy human individuals (dated by TCRdb to 2018 to 2021). Libraries were made using the immunoSEQ multiplex PCR assay. This immuneACCESS table, as held by TCRdb, lists in-frame sequences with V and J called but not all clones. Of the missing ones, under half trace to an unresolved V gene in checked studies; the others have no known cause. This sample has about 600,000 clones in its table, and about 96% of those were observed once. The ten largest clonotypes hold less than 0.065% of the sample. The source material was naive CD4+ T cells sorted from blood. The cell subset or site label corresponds to: CD45RA+ positively selected. These receptor sequences come from a young woman in good health.

CDR3: CASSSGTNTGELFF. The CDR3 DNA reads as TGTGCCAGCAGTTCCGGGACGAACACCGGGGAGCTGTTTTTT. The rearrangement joins TRBV6-5 to TRBJ2-2; D might be TRBD2 (5 bases). The length of the CDR3 is 14 residues. Trimming pared 4 bases from V and 0 bases from J, leaving 6 bases between. The germline CDR1 and CDR2 sequences are MNHEY and SVGAGI.

The CDR3, as DNA: TGCGCCAGCAGCCCTCTTGCAGGCGGCACAGATACGCAGTATTTT. Amino acid sequence: CASSPLAGGTDTQYF. The chain couples TRBV5-1 to TRBJ2-3; D is unresolved. V lost 4 bases and J 1 base, leaving 13 bases between the germline ends. CDR1 is SGHRS and CDR2 is YFSETQ in the germline V gene. The CDR3 totals 15 residues. Based on the CDR3 plus reference TRBV5-1 and TRBJ2-3, the full variable domain is KAGVTQTPRYLIKTRGQQVTLSCSPISGHRSVSWYQQTPGQGLQFLFEYFSETQRNKGNFPGRFSGRQFSNSRSEMNVSTLELGDSALYLCASSPLAGGTDTQYFGPGTRLTVL.